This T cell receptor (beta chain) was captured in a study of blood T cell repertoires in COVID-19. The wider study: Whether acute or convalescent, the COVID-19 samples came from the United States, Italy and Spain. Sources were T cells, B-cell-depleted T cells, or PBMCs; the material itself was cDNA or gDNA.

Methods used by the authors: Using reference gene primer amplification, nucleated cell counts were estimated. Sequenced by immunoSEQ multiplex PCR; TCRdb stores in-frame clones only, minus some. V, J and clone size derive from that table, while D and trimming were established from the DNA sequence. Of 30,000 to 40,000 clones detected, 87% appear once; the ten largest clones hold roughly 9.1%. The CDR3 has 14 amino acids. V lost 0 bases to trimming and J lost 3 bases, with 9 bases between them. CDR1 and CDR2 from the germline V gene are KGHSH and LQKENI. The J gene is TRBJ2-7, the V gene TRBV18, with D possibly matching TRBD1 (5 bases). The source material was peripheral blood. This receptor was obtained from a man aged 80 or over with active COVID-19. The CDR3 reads CASSPPTAYYEQYF. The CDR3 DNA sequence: TGTGCCAGCTCACCACCGACAGCTTACTACGAGCAGTACTTC.